What follows are 28 T cell receptor beta chains derived from one specimen sequenced in a study of shared clonotypes between healthy human individuals. CD45RO-negative, CCR7-selected cells formed the naive CD8 fraction, which excluded terminally differentiated effector memory CD45RA+ cells. The protocol was immunoSEQ multiplex PCR, while the TCRdb copy is restricted to in-frame clones and leaves out a portion. Seen here are approximately 600,000 clones, about 95% observed once, and the top ten hold approximately 0.11%. The sequenced material came from naive CD8+ T cells sorted from blood. These receptors originate from a woman in her 30s in good health.

This clone has only one observation. The chain is built from TRBV27 and TRBJ2-7; D gene unclear. The germline V and J ends were trimmed by 3 bases and 5 bases, with 11 bases remaining between them. CDR1 is MNHEY, CDR2 SMNVEV, per germline (reference sequence). The CDR3 extends over 13 amino acids. The CDR3: CASSFAQSHEQYF. CDR3 coding DNA: TGTGCCAGCAGTTTTGCACAGTCACACGAGCAGTACTTC.

The chain recombines TRBV7-6 with TRBJ2-7, with D uncertain. Deletions cut 1 base from V and 6 bases from J, with 13 bases between. Germline CDR1 reads SGHVS; CDR2 reads FNYEAQ. This CDR3 is 14 amino acids long. The CDR3 coding sequence is TGTGCCAGCAGCTTAGGAGCAGCCGAGGTCGAGCAGTACTTC. Translated, it gives CASSLGAAEVEQYF.

This sequence joins TRBV2 and TRBJ2-5; D is perhaps TRBD1 or TRBD2 (7 bases each). This CDR3 is built from 12 residues. V was cut by 11 bases and J by 5 bases, with 15 bases left in between. The germline gives CDR1 SNHLY, CDR2 FYNNEI. CDR3 region: CARDREGETQYF. The DNA for the CDR3 is TGTGCCCGCGACAGGGAGGGGGAGACCCAGTACTTC.

This clone was picked up one time. This chain uses TRBV10-3 with TRBJ2-3; tentatively, D is TRBD1 (5 bases). Trimming stripped 2 bases from V and 4 bases from J, with 13 bases between. The CDR3 totals 15 residues. Germline values: CDR1 ENHRY, CDR2 SYGVKD. The CDR3, as DNA: TGTGCCATCAGTGAGCTAGACAGACGAGCAGATACGCAGTATTTT. It is translated as CAISELDRRADTQYF.

The gene calls are TRBV7-9 and TRBJ2-1; 11 nucleotides line up with TRBD2. The germline gives CDR1 SEHNR, CDR2 FQNEAQ (reference sequence). The CDR3 is 17 residues long. V shed 5 bases and J 8 bases; nucleotides not matched to a gene: 14. In nucleotides, the CDR3 is TGTGCCAGCAGCCAACTAGCGGGAGAGATCCCCGGCCATGAGCAGTTCTTC. Translation: CASSQLAGEIPGHEQFF.

The chain has TRBV4-1 and TRBJ1-2, with 7 bases lining up with TRBD1. Germline V CDR1 and CDR2: MGHRA, YSYEKL. The CDR3 extends over 15 amino acids. V shed 0 bases, J shed 5 bases, and the junction held 6 bases outside the gene matches. The CDR3 DNA reads as TGCGCCAGCAGCCAAGATCGGGGCAGGGGGTATGGCTACACCTTC. This gives the protein CASSQDRGRGYGYTF.

The chain joins TRBV11-2 to TRBJ2-1; D gene ambiguous. Germline CDR1 reads SGHAT; CDR2 reads FQNNGV. The V end was cut by 1 base, the J end by 8 bases, with 9 bases between. The CDR3 covers 13 residues. The CDR3 DNA is TGTGCCAGCAGCTTAGGAAGGAGCCATGAGCAGTTCTTC. The encoded protein is CASSLGRSHEQFF.

The chain links TRBV5-8 to TRBJ2-7; D not certain. This CDR3 is 13 amino acids long. V gave up 3 bases and J gave up 2 bases, with 9 bases separating them. The germline gives CDR1 SGHTS, CDR2 YDEGEE. Here the CDR3 reads CASSWRQAYEQYF. CDR3 sequence (DNA): TGTGCCAGCAGCTGGAGACAAGCCTACGAGCAGTACTTC.

The chain carries TRBV29-1 and TRBJ2-3; perhaps D is TRBD1 or TRBD2 (5 bases each). Germline CDR1 SQVTM, CDR2 ANQGSEA. The germline V and J ends were trimmed by 1 base and 0 bases, with 8 bases remaining between them. The CDR3 spans 14 residues. CDR3 nucleotides: TGCAGCGTTGAAGGATGGGACAGCACAGATACGCAGTATTTT. Amino acids: CSVEGWDSTDTQYF.

This chain's CDR3 is CASSPGGATYEQYF. The DNA for the CDR3 is TGTGCCAGCAGCCCCGGGGGGGCTACCTACGAGCAGTACTTC. The gene calls are TRBV11-2 and TRBJ2-7; the match to TRBD2 covers 8 bases. The CDR3 is 14 amino acids. After removal of 5 bases from V and 2 bases from J, the junction contained 5 bases not matched to a gene. Germline values: CDR1 SGHAT, CDR2 FQNNGV.

The V call is TRBV7-3, the J call TRBJ2-2, with unresolved D. V was trimmed by 5 bases and J by 6 bases, leaving 10 bases between them. CDR1 and CDR2 from the germline V gene are SGHTA and FQGTGA. The CDR3 is 13 residues long. The CDR3 sequence is CASSKYGSGELFF. CDR3 bases: TGTGCCAGCAGCAAATACGGATCCGGGGAGCTGTTTTTT.

The genes are TRBV5-1 and TRBJ1-3; 8 bases match TRBD1. V trimming: 4 bases; J trimming: 2 bases; junction bases outside the gene matches: 11. The V gene's germline CDR1 is SGHRS and CDR2 YFSETQ. This CDR3 spans 17 amino acids. The DNA for the CDR3 is TGCGCCAGCAGCCAGGAATGGACAGGGCAGCCTGGAAACACCATATATTTT. This encodes CASSQEWTGQPGNTIYF.

This clone came up once. This chain uses TRBV11-2 with TRBJ1-1; 10 bases are a match to TRBD1. Germline CDR1 is SGHAT and CDR2 is FQNNGV. J lost 6 bases, V lost 10 bases, and 8 bases had no gene match. The CDR3 loop spans 13 amino acids. CDR3 loop: CATGTGTGAEAFF. CDR3 DNA sequence: TGTGCCACGGGAACCGGGACAGGGGCTGAAGCTTTCTTT.

The rearrangement links TRBV10-3 to TRBJ1-1; D is perhaps TRBD1 (5 bases). The CDR3 loop spans 11 amino acids. Germline V gene lookup returns CDR1 ENHRY and CDR2 SYGVKD. V was shortened by 4 bases and J by 6 bases, with 6 bases between the two germline ends. CDR3 coding DNA: TGTGCCATCAGTGTGGGGGCTGAAGCTTTCTTT. It translates to CAISVGAEAFF.

This chain connects TRBV4-1 to TRBJ1-6, with D hard to call. CDR3 length equals 15 residues. V was trimmed by 0 bases and J by 5 bases, leaving 8 bases between them. Germline V lookup: CDR1 MGHRA, CDR2 YSYEKL. The DNA of the CDR3 is TGCGCCAGCAGCCAAGATACCGACAATAATTCACCCCTCCACTTT. This gives the protein CASSQDTDNNSPLHF.

This clone was observed once. The chain uses TRBV9 and TRBJ2-7; D is possibly TRBD1 (5 bases). This CDR3 is built from 14 residues. Germline lookup yields CDR1 SGDLS and CDR2 YYNGEE. V was clipped by 6 bases and J by 2 bases, with 15 bases between them. CDR3: CASTSGNLPYEQYF. CDR3 nucleotides: TGTGCCAGCACCTCAGGGAATCTTCCCTACGAGCAGTACTTC.

The V gene is TRBV27, the J gene TRBJ2-7; 12 nucleotides align to TRBD2. Germline V gene sequence: CDR1 MNHEY, CDR2 SMNVEV (reference sequence). The CDR3 has 17 amino acids. Germline trimming cut 3 bases from V and 6 bases from J; bases unmatched to any gene: 12. CDR3 bases: TGTGCCAGCAGTTTTCTCTCGGCTAGCGGGAGGGCTCCCGAGCAGTACTTC. Residues: CASSFLSASGRAPEQYF.

In its sample, this clone was seen once. The rearrangement uses TRBV7-2 and TRBJ2-3; D unresolved. The CDR3 totals 13 residues. Germline loops: CDR1 SGHTA, CDR2 FQGNSA. V was shortened by 5 bases and J by 5 bases, with 11 bases between the two germline ends. This chain's CDR3 is CASSLSRLDTQYF. Here the CDR3 DNA reads TGTGCCAGCAGCCTAAGTAGATTAGATACGCAGTATTTT.

CDR3: CASRSAGGPIGHEQFF. CDR3 DNA: TGTGCCAGCCGGAGCGCGGGAGGGCCCATTGGCCATGAGCAGTTCTTC. The chain uses TRBV27 and TRBJ2-1; 9 bases match TRBD2. The CDR3 length is 16 residues. The J segment lost 8 bases and the V segment lost 8 bases, leaving 16 bases of the junction unmatched. Germline V lookup: CDR1 MNHEY, CDR2 SMNVEV (reference sequence).

The rearrangement links TRBV7-2 to TRBJ2-4; unclear D gene. Between the trimmed V and J ends, which lost 2 bases and 11 bases, there was a span of 13 bases. Looked up from germline, CDR1 is SGHTA and CDR2 is FQGNSA. The CDR3 spans 13 residues. CDR3 in DNA: TGTGCCAGCAGCTTACCCGGTTCCGTCTTTCAGTACTTC. Protein: CASSLPGSVFQYF.

V gene TRBV27 combines with J gene TRBJ2-1, with a possible D match to TRBD1 (6 bases). Germline CDR1 MNHEY, CDR2 SMNVEV (reference sequence). The CDR3 length is 14 residues. V lost 8 bases to trimming and J lost 1 base, with 12 bases between them. The CDR3 DNA follows: TGTGCCAGCGGCTACGGGACATCCTACAATGAGCAGTTCTTC. Its protein is CASGYGTSYNEQFF.

The CDR3 reads CASSEVQEYTIYF. CDR3 bases: TGCGCCAGCAGTGAGGTACAGGAGTACACCATATATTTT. The chain carries TRBV10-2 and TRBJ1-3, with D maybe TRBD1 (5 bases). CDR1 WSHSY and CDR2 SAAADI come from the germline V gene. This CDR3 is built from 13 residues. V gave up 2 bases and J gave up 8 bases, with 10 bases separating them.

V and J are TRBV9 and TRBJ1-1; 11 bases line up with TRBD1. CDR3 length equals 16 residues. The V gene end was trimmed by 2 bases and the J gene end by 1 base; junction bases not matched to a gene: 4. The germline V gene encodes CDR1 SGDLS and CDR2 YYNGEE. CDR3 sequence: CASSVGTGGWNTEAFF. CDR3 nucleotide sequence: TGTGCCAGCAGCGTTGGGACAGGGGGGTGGAACACTGAAGCTTTCTTT. The whole variable domain, remainder taken from reference TRBV9 and TRBJ1-1, is DSGVTQTPKHLITATGQRVTLRCSPRSGDLSVYWYQQSLDQGLQFLIQYYNGEERAKGNILERFSAQQFPDLHSELNLSSLELGDSALYFCASSVGTGGWNTEAFFGQGTRLTVV.

The CDR3 loop is CASSLVSLNYGYTF. As DNA, the CDR3 is TGTGCCAGCAGTTTAGTCAGCCTTAACTATGGCTACACCTTC. J is TRBJ1-2 and V is TRBV28; D is undetermined. V lost 2 bases and J lost 1, with 8 bases in between. The CDR3 extends over 14 amino acids. Germline V gene sequence: CDR1 MDHEN, CDR2 SYDVKM.

Remarks on this clone: Other DNA sequences of this sample code for an identical CDR3. The CDR3 here is CASSLAGGTDTQYF. The CDR3 DNA is TGTGCCAGTAGTCTAGCGGGAGGCACAGATACGCAGTATTTT. V and J are TRBV19 and TRBJ2-3; 10 nucleotides line up with TRBD2. CDR1 is LNHDA and CDR2 is SQIVND in the germline V gene (reference sequence). CDR3 size: 14 residues. After removal of 5 bases from V and 1 base from J, the junction contained 0 bases not matched to a gene.

The V call is TRBV2, the J call TRBJ2-7, with TRBD2 as a possible D gene (5 bases). Between the trimmed V and J ends, which lost 8 bases and 3 bases, there was a span of 14 bases. The CDR3 has 13 amino acids. Germline CDR1 reads SNHLY; CDR2 reads FYNNEI. CDR3 DNA sequence: TGTGCCAGCCAGGACTCAAACGACTACGAGCAGTACTTC. As protein: CASQDSNDYEQYF.

The CDR3: CASSQDGFLNTEAFF. The DNA for the CDR3 is TGTGCCAGCAGCCAAGATGGGTTTTTGAACACTGAAGCTTTCTTT. The genes are TRBV14 and TRBJ1-1, with D uncertain. The length of the CDR3 is 15 residues. CDR1 is SGHDN, CDR2 FVKESK, per germline. The V end lost 0 bases, the J end lost 0 bases, and 8 bases lay between the germline ends.

In its sample, this clone was seen once. V and J are TRBV7-7 and TRBJ2-3, with TRBD1 matching over 10 bases. This CDR3 is built from 14 residues. Losses at the gene ends were 5 bases for V and 8 bases for J; bases not matched to a gene: 7. The germline gives CDR1 SSHAT, CDR2 FNYEAQ (reference sequence). Here the CDR3 DNA reads TGTGCCAGCAGCACGGGACAGGGGACGGGTACGCAGTATTTT. It is translated as CASSTGQGTGTQYF.